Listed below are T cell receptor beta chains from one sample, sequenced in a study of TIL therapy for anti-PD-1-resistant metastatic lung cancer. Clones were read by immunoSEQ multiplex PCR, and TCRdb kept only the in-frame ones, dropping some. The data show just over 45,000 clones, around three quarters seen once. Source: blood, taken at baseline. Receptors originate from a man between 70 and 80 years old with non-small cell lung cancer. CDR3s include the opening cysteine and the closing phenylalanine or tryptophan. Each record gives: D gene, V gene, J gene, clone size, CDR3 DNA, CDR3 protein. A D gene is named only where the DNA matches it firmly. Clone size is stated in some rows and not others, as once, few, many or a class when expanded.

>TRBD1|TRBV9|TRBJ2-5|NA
TGTGCCAGCAGCGTAGGACAGGGGCTAGGAGAGACCCAGTACTTC
CASSVGQGLGETQYF
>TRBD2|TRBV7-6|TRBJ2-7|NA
TGTGCCAGCAGCTTAGAAGCGCTAGCGGGAGAAGGGGGCCCCTACGAGCAGTACTTC
CASSLEALAGEGGPYEQYF
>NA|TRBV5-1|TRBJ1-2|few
TGCGCCAGCAGCTTGGGCACCAACTATGGCTACACCTTC
CASSLGTNYGYTF
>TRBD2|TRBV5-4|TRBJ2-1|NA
TGTGCCAGCAGCTTAGATAGCGGGAGGGGCAATGAGCAGTTCTTC
CASSLDSGRGNEQFF
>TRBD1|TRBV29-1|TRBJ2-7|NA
TGCAGCGTTGAAGATGAGCGACAGGGGCGCTACGAGCAGTACTTC
CSVEDERQGRYEQYF
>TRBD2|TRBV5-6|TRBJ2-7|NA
TGTGCCAGCAGCTCGACTAGCGGGAGTCCCTACGAGCAGTACTTC
CASSSTSGSPYEQYF
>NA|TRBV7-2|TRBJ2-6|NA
TGTGCCAGCAGCTCGACAGGTACTTATGGGGCCAACGTCCTGACTTTC
CASSSTGTYGANVLTF
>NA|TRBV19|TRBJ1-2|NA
TGTGCCAGTACCGACCGGTGGGGCTACACCTTC
CASTDRWGYTF
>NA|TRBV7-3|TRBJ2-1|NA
TGTGCCAGCAGCCCCCGACAGATGAGCTCCTACAATGAGCAGTTCTTC
CASSPRQMSSYNEQFF
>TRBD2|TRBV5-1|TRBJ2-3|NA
TGCGCCAGCAGCTTGGCCGTACTAGCGACTAGCACAGATACGCAGTATTTT
CASSLAVLATSTDTQYF
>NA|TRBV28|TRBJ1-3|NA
TGTGCCAGCAGTTTACCAGTAGGGGAAGTAGGAAACACCATATATTTT
CASSLPVGEVGNTIYF
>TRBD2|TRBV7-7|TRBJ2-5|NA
TGTGCTAGCAGCTTATCGGTAGCGGGAGAGACCCAGTACTTC
CASSLSVAGETQYF
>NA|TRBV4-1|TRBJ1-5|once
TGCGCCAGCAGCCAAGTCGACAATAATCAGCCCCAGCATTTT
CASSQVDNNQPQHF
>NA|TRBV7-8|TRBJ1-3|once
TGTGCCAGCAGCTACCTCAGGATTCTCTCTGGAAACACCATATATTTT
CASSYLRILSGNTIYF
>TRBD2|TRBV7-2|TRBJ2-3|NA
TGTGCCAGCAGCTTTGGGACTAGCGGGGGTAGCACAGATACGCAGTATTTT
CASSFGTSGGSTDTQYF
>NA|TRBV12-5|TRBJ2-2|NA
TGTGCTAGTGGTTTTTTGCAGGGGTGGAACACCGGGGAGCTGTTTTTT
CASGFLQGWNTGELFF
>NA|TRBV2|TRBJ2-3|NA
TGTGCCAGCAGTCTGAGGGGGATCGATCGTACGCAGTATTTT
CASSLRGIDRTQYF
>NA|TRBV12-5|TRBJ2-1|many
TGTGCTAGTGGTGCTGGGGACGGCAATGAGCAGTTCTTC
CASGAGDGNEQFF
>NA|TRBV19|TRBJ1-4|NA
TGTGCCAGTAGTCTCAGCGGGGGGAGAACTAATGAAAAACTGTTTTTT
CASSLSGGRTNEKLFF
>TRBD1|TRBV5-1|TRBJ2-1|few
TGCGCCAGCAGCTTGTTAAACAGGGGATCCTACAATGAGCAGTTCTTC
CASSLLNRGSYNEQFF
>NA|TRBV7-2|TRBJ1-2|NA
TGTGCCAGCAGCTTACAGGGTTATGGCTACACCTTC
CASSLQGYGYTF
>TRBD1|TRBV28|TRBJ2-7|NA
TGTGCCAGCAGTCCTACGATAATTTCGGGACAGGGGGTCTACGAGCAGTACTTC
CASSPTIISGQGVYEQYF